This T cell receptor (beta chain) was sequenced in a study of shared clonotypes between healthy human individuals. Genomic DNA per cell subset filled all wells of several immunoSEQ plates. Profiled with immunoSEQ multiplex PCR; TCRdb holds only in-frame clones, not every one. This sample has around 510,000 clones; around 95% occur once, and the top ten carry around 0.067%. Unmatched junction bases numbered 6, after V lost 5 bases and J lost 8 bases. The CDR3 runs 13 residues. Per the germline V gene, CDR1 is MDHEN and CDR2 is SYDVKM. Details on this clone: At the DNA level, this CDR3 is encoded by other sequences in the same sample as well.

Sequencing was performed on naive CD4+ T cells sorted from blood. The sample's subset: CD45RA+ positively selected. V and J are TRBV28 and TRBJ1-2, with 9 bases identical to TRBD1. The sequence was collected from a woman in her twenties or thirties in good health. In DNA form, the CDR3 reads TGTGCCAGCAGTCCGGGACAGGGAGGGGGCTACACCTTC. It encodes CASSPGQGGGYTF.